Listed below are T cell receptor beta chains from one sample, sequenced in a study of T-cell memory formation after mild COVID-19. TCRdb reprocessed the 5' RACE reads via MiXCR and lists one record per CDR3 protein. The repertoire holds about 400,000 distinct CDR3 sequences, with about 24% as singletons. The sequenced sample consisted of PBMCs or a T cell subset sorted from them (not recorded which). Receptors originate from an adult woman who had mild COVID-19 (a few samples of this study predate the infection). Cell type and time point are not known. Each CDR3 is given with its conserved first and last residue. Each record gives: J gene, V gene, D gene, clone size, CDR3 protein, CDR3 DNA. A D gene is named only where the DNA matches it firmly. Clone sizes are given selectively: once, few, many, or a class where the clone is expanded.

j_gene: TRBJ2-3; v_gene: TRBV20-1; d_gene: .; abundance: few; CDR3aa: CSALPSLNTDTQYF; CDR3nt: TGCAGTGCTCTCCCTAGCCTTAACACAGATACGCAGTATTTT
j_gene: TRBJ2-1; v_gene: TRBV9; d_gene: TRBD1; abundance: .; CDR3aa: CASSRIPTGSYNEQFF; CDR3nt: TGTGCCAGCAGCCGAATTCCGACAGGGTCCTACAATGAGCAGTTCTTC
j_gene: TRBJ1-5; v_gene: TRBV27; d_gene: .; abundance: many; CDR3aa: CASSLRGAGLPPNQPQHF; CDR3nt: TGTGCCAGCAGTTTAAGGGGGGCAGGTCTTCCCCCCAATCAGCCCCAGCATTTT
j_gene: TRBJ1-5; v_gene: TRBV25-1; d_gene: .; abundance: few; CDR3aa: CASSDGGASNQPQHF; CDR3nt: TGTGCCAGCAGTGATGGGGGGGCAAGCAATCAGCCCCAGCATTTT
j_gene: TRBJ2-1; v_gene: TRBV7-2; d_gene: .; abundance: .; CDR3aa: CASSLVIPSWHNEQFF; CDR3nt: TGTGCCAGCAGCTTAGTTATTCCTAGCTGGCACAATGAGCAGTTCTTC
j_gene: TRBJ2-1; v_gene: TRBV7-9; d_gene: .; abundance: few; CDR3aa: CASSLSGSYNEQFF; CDR3nt: TGTGCCAGCAGCCTTTCGGGCTCCTACAATGAGCAGTTCTTC
j_gene: TRBJ2-5; v_gene: TRBV7-9; d_gene: TRBD1; abundance: few; CDR3aa: CASSIYRDRGYETQYF; CDR3nt: TGTGCCAGCAGCATATACCGGGACAGGGGGTACGAGACCCAGTACTTC
j_gene: TRBJ2-3; v_gene: TRBV15; d_gene: TRBD1; abundance: many; CDR3aa: CATSGGQGSDTQYF; CDR3nt: TGTGCCACCAGCGGGGGACAGGGCTCAGATACGCAGTATTTT
j_gene: TRBJ1-1; v_gene: TRBV27; d_gene: TRBD1; abundance: .; CDR3aa: CASSLSTRGRTEAFF; CDR3nt: TGTGCCAGCAGTTTATCTACAAGGGGGCGGACTGAAGCTTTCTTT
j_gene: TRBJ1-4; v_gene: TRBV11-1; d_gene: .; abundance: .; CDR3aa: CASSLGRTTNEKLFF; CDR3nt: TGTGCCAGCAGCTTAGGACGGACAACTAATGAAAAACTGTTTTTT
j_gene: TRBJ2-2; v_gene: TRBV30; d_gene: .; abundance: .; CDR3aa: CAWIGSYTGELFF; CDR3nt: TGTGCCTGGATAGGCAGCTACACCGGGGAGCTGTTTTTT
j_gene: TRBJ1-1; v_gene: TRBV9; d_gene: .; abundance: .; CDR3aa: CASSQVPGTRTEAFF; CDR3nt: TGTGCCAGCAGCCAGGTTCCAGGGACTCGGACTGAAGCTTTCTTT
j_gene: TRBJ2-3; v_gene: TRBV4-2; d_gene: .; abundance: .; CDR3aa: CASSQDRTWGTDTQYF; CDR3nt: TGTGCCAGCAGCCAAGATCGAACATGGGGCACAGATACGCAGTATTTT
j_gene: TRBJ2-3; v_gene: TRBV6-5; d_gene: .; abundance: .; CDR3aa: CASGGSYTDTQYF; CDR3nt: TGTGCCAGCGGAGGGTCTTACACAGATACGCAGTATTTT
j_gene: TRBJ1-6; v_gene: TRBV5-6; d_gene: .; abundance: .; CDR3aa: CASSLGQTSPLHF; CDR3nt: TGTGCCAGCAGCTTGGGACAGACCTCACCCCTCCACTTT
j_gene: TRBJ1-1; v_gene: TRBV5-1; d_gene: TRBD1; abundance: few; CDR3aa: CASRPTGGADTEAFF; CDR3nt: TGCGCCAGCAGGCCTACAGGGGGCGCTGACACTGAAGCTTTCTTT
j_gene: TRBJ1-2; v_gene: TRBV20-1; d_gene: TRBD1; abundance: few; CDR3aa: CSAGTGTYGYTF; CDR3nt: TGCAGTGCTGGGACAGGGACCTATGGCTACACCTTC
j_gene: TRBJ1-1; v_gene: TRBV6-5; d_gene: .; abundance: few; CDR3aa: CASRRGSGTEAFF; CDR3nt: TGTGCCAGCAGAAGGGGTTCTGGCACTGAAGCTTTCTTT
j_gene: TRBJ1-5; v_gene: TRBV24-1; d_gene: .; abundance: few; CDR3aa: CATSRAGQPQHF; CDR3nt: TGTGCCACTTCCAGGGCCGGGCAGCCCCAGCATTTT
j_gene: TRBJ2-5; v_gene: TRBV7-9; d_gene: TRBD1; abundance: .; CDR3aa: CASSYSTGEETQYF; CDR3nt: TGTGCCAGCAGCTATTCTACAGGGGAAGAGACCCAGTACTTC
j_gene: TRBJ2-5; v_gene: TRBV7-9; d_gene: TRBD2; abundance: few; CDR3aa: CASSLGSGGSETQYF; CDR3nt: TGTGCCAGCAGCTTAGGGTCGGGAGGATCGGAGACCCAGTACTTC
j_gene: TRBJ2-7; v_gene: TRBV7-9; d_gene: .; abundance: .; CDR3aa: CASSLDHGPASYEQYF; CDR3nt: TGTGCCAGCAGCTTAGATCATGGGCCAGCCTCCTACGAGCAGTACTTC
j_gene: TRBJ2-7; v_gene: TRBV7-2; d_gene: TRBD1; abundance: .; CDR3aa: CASSSGTGISYEQYF; CDR3nt: TGTGCCAGCAGCTCCGGGACAGGGATATCCTACGAGCAGTACTTC
j_gene: TRBJ2-2; v_gene: TRBV24-1; d_gene: .; abundance: .; CDR3aa: CATSAVYTGELFF; CDR3nt: TGTGCCACCAGTGCCGTATACACCGGGGAGCTGTTTTTT
j_gene: TRBJ1-1; v_gene: TRBV13; d_gene: TRBD1; abundance: .; CDR3aa: CASSSWTGGDTEAFF; CDR3nt: TGTGCCAGCAGCTCCTGGACAGGGGGAGACACTGAAGCTTTCTTT
j_gene: TRBJ1-2; v_gene: TRBV7-6; d_gene: .; abundance: .; CDR3aa: CASSSGTAYGYTF; CDR3nt: TGTGCCAGCAGCTCCGGGACGGCCTATGGCTACACCTTC
j_gene: TRBJ1-2; v_gene: TRBV7-2; d_gene: .; abundance: .; CDR3aa: CASSLAKRHGYTF; CDR3nt: TGTGCCAGCAGCTTAGCGAAGAGGCATGGCTACACCTTC
j_gene: TRBJ1-2; v_gene: TRBV12-3/TRBV12-4; d_gene: TRBD1; abundance: .; CDR3aa: CASRGGTGMSYGYTF; CDR3nt: TGTGCCAGCAGGGGGGGGACAGGGATGAGCTATGGCTACACCTTC